The clone carrying this T cell receptor beta chain was seen a few times. Its antigen remains unidentified. Germline lookup yields CDR1 SEHNR and CDR2 FQNEAQ (reference sequence). This CDR3 comprises 14 residues. J gave up 7 bases and V 4 bases, and 6 bases lay outside the gene matches. The data are from a study of Ad26.COV2.S vaccination and SARS-CoV-2 variants. As for the study in general: By the intramuscular route, Ad26.COV2.S was given once, or twice 56 days apart.

Treatment reported: about 20 received Ad26.COV2.S at low or high dose, single or two shots; roughly 5 received placebo; per-sample allocation not given. Sampling happened 63 days after the first vaccine or placebo injection. Participants' vaccine, an Ad26 vector, delivered Wuhan-strain SARS-CoV-2 spike. Study-wide findings and caveats: Spike-specific responses of CD8+ and CD4+ T cells were reported to display substantial breadth after vaccination.

Libraries were prepared by immunoSEQ multiplex PCR; TCRdb keeps only in-frame clonotypes and omits some of them. The table lists 350,000 to 450,000 clones, approximately 90% of them singletons. The chain employs TRBV7-9 and TRBJ1-4; TRBD1 agrees at 7 bases. Source: peripheral blood, taken in a trial of Ad26.COV2.S vaccine versus placebo. This receptor was obtained from a person between 18 and 65 years old who received the Ad26.COV2.S COVID-19 vaccine or a placebo. The CDR3 sequence is CASSSTGSGEKLFF. The CDR3 nucleotides are TGTGCCAGCAGCTCGACAGGGTCCGGTGAAAAACTGTTTTTT.